This TCR beta chain was found in a study of cytomegalovirus exposure and HLA in healthy donors (TCRdb year 2017). The study in broad terms: An earlier analysis of 587 of the donors reported 276 Gb of sequence data and 100 million to 120 million unique TCR beta sequences obtained from approximately 180 million T cells. Approximately 310 gigabases of sequencing data and tens of millions of unique TCR sequences were included in an early release covering roughly 600 HLA-typed donors. The genetic ancestry cluster associated with self-reported Caucasian donors included around 76% of the 398 genotyped donors. The study aimed to test whether signatures of past pathogen exposure could be identified by cataloging public T cell receptors. Using immunosequencing, the study profiled T cell repertoires from fewer than 700 subjects and related those repertoires to cytomegalovirus serostatus. Along with the roughly 710-subject first cohort, a separate validation cohort of over a hundred different subjects was used. To predict cytomegalovirus infection status, the study brought together high-throughput TCR immunosequencing, statistical association of individual TCRs with disease status, and machine learning. A later analysis re-analyzed previously published TCR beta repertoires from 666 donors and added high-resolution HLA genotyping to study TCR occurrence patterns. Rather than drawing on any new phenotypic data, the later analysis identified candidate immune exposures from TCR beta sequences and the way those sequences occurred across donors. In an earlier analysis of a few hundred of the donors, high-throughput TCR beta sequencing was used to judge whether each TCR beta V gene segment behaved as functional or pseudogenic. Alongside the repertoire data, information on donor age, sex, ethnicity and CMV serostatus was compiled. In a later genetic analysis, genome-wide SNP genotypes for about 65% of the roughly 670 donors were used, and that subset was treated as a discovery cohort. Every discovery cohort repertoire had been produced on one sequencing platform. Both class I and class II loci were covered by HLA typing, at four-digit resolution. Typing coverage differed by locus: A, B, C, DRB1 and DQB1 were typed in about 620-640 donors, DQA1 in approximately 520, DPA1 in some 600, and DPB1 in roughly 450. Roughly 5 DR-DQ haplotypes were treated as single units for association and clustering because of strong linkage in the cohort. Among roughly 400 genotyped donors of the cohort, an average of 235,054 unique TCR beta nucleotide sequences were sequenced per donor, around 18% of them non-productive.

The CDR3 starts with the cysteine, ends with the phenylalanine, and has 14 residues. Only the CDR3 portion is preserved as DNA: 42 bases, with reading frame beginning at the first base. The germline V gene (reference sequence) specifies SEHNR as CDR1 and FQNEAQ as CDR2. V gives up 5 bases and J gives up 5 bases, and the segment between their germline ends measures 15 bases. Receptor libraries were prepared by the immunoSEQ multiplex PCR assay. The multiplex PCR relied on a mix of 60 forward primers for TCR Vbeta segments and 13 reverse primers for TCR Jbeta segments. The CDR3 region of rearranged TCR beta genes was amplified from genomic DNA by a multiplex PCR assay. The amplified TCR beta libraries were sequenced on the Illumina HiSeq System as 87-base-pair reads. Per the authors' processing: A later analysis counted about 80 million unique TCR beta chains across the 650 to 700 repertoires, and 10 million to 12 million of these chains were shared by at least two donors. Raw reads were error-corrected and collapsed into unique sequences by a nearest-neighbor algorithm in which closely related sequences were merged to remove PCR and sequencing errors. To assign V, D and J gene segments, CDR3 sequences were aligned to IMGT reference sequences. Each retained sequence needed at least a six-nucleotide match to both a V gene segment and a J gene segment. Rearrangements were classified as productive when the CDR3 lacked stop codons and remained in frame with V and J, and all other rearrangements were classified as non-productive. Following IMGT convention, CDR3 was defined as the stretch from the second conserved V-encoded cysteine to the conserved J-encoded phenylalanine. The earlier analysis of fewer than 750 of the donors excluded sequences that lacked an unambiguous match to a single V gene segment. An earlier analysis of several hundred of the donors called V segments functional above 56.7% productive rearrangements and segregating when the between-donor standard deviation exceeded 5%. To diagnose cytomegalovirus status from the catalog of TCR beta chain sequences, a statistical classification framework was built. In a later analysis, TCR nucleotide sequences were compared against IMGT/GENE-DB human TR gene sequences so that V and J genes could be assigned. Using the TCRdist pipeline, a later analysis assigned CDR3 sequences along with most-parsimonious VDJ recombination scenarios. A later analysis defined each TCR beta chain by its CDR3 amino acid sequence plus V-gene family, and excluded reads lacking a unique V-gene family. To address suspected cross-contamination and a sequencing artifact, a later analysis removed approximately 590 highly shared, low-generation-probability nucleotide sequences. In a later analysis, a clonal expansion index for each public chain was calculated from normalized within-repertoire ranks of inferred template counts. In a later analysis, generation probabilities were computed with a VDJ recombination model fitted to out-of-frame rearrangements, and the resulting probabilities were checked against IGoR. In a later analysis, TCR-TCR, TCR-HLA and TCR-CMV co-occurrence was scored with hypergeometric tests, and a repertoire-size bias correction was applied to TCR pairs. To estimate false discovery rates, a later analysis permuted the HLA or CMV assignments 20 times. In a later analysis, co-occurring TCRs were grouped with DBSCAN, and TCRdist sequence similarity was added when clustering was performed within HLA-allele-positive subsets. Repertoires with fewer than 30,000 or more than 120,000 public chains, plus five repertoires with anomalous nucleotide sharing, were excluded from co-occurrence clustering. Imported from immuneACCESS, the table was reduced by TCRdb to in-frame sequences with V and J called. These copies leave out some clones; in studies compared against another copy, an unresolved V gene accounts for under half, and the cause of the remainder is not known. The DNA gave D and trimming, while V, J and clone size come from that table. Across this sample there are more than 90,000 clones, with around 81% seen only once. About 3.9% of the sample goes to the ten largest clones.

The cohort comprised 550 to 700 healthy bone marrow donors. All cohort members were sampled while nominally healthy, although unrecorded immune exposures were likely present. The donor tested CMV seropositive, placing the donor among the roughly 270 seropositive members of the cohort. Each donor provided a peripheral blood sample, and peripheral blood mononuclear cells were used for TCR beta sequencing. Genomic DNA was extracted from the blood cell samples with the Qiagen DNeasy Blood Extraction Kit. Comments on this clone: Its cognate antigen has yet to be identified. No base quality information exists; no much larger clone differs at one position.

General conclusions and limits of the study: A cluster of highly shared sequence variants was judged likely to represent a technical artifact of the sequencing pipeline. HLA typing was unavailable for some donors at each locus, so association tests used only the typed subset. A later analysis found that most CMV-associated TCR beta chains appeared HLA-restricted, with HLA associations seemingly driven largely by CMV exposure. The earlier analysis of approximately 560 of the donors excluded roughly 17 rarely observed V segments, including chromosome 9 orphons, because counts were too low. A total of 150 to 200 TCR beta chains were listed by the study as associated with cytomegalovirus. A further reported finding was that TCR beta sequences accurately predicted the HLA-A and HLA-B alleles for most subjects in the first cohort. In a later analysis, TCR association rates were found to vary across HLA loci, with the most associated TCRs seen for DRB1 alleles and the fewest for HLA-C alleles. The cohort was sequenced for TCR beta chains only, and without alpha or paired-chain data the features that could be detected were limited. Linkage disequilibrium might explain the correlated functional status among segregating V segments, but an unknown experimental factor could not be excluded. The classifier was reported to diagnose cytomegalovirus status with high specificity and sensitivity in both the original and validation cohorts. CMV serostatus was the only immune exposure information available for the cohort. In vitro tests confirmed that three of the cytomegalovirus-associated TCR beta chains recognize cytomegalovirus antigens. V-gene and J-gene trimming of TCR beta chains was associated with a missense DCLRE1C variant in a later genetic analysis, and the association was replicated in an independent cohort. A later analysis found that HLA-associated TCR beta chains were more clonally expanded and had lower generation probabilities than equally common non-associated chains. An earlier analysis of around 540 of the donors showed that most TCR beta V segments appeared in productive rearrangements either about 87% or about 30% of the time, which broadly matched IMGT annotations. Presence/absence analyses assumed roughly uniform sequencing depth across donors, an assumption that may not hold. Specific HLA alleles were associated with over 15,000 TCR beta sequences at a false discovery rate of 0.05 in a later analysis. Because the 87-base-pair reads could not distinguish some IMGT-functional V segments, including TRBV6-2 and TRBV6-3, those segments were excluded. Most TCR sequences were seen in very few donors, while some public TCRs were found in many individuals. In a later analysis, several top co-occurrence clusters were reported to appear linked to parvovirus B19, influenza, CMV and Epstein-Barr virus. It was suggested by the authors that the approach could potentially be generalized to other disease states and immunological phenotypes. According to a later genetic analysis, donors in an Asian-associated ancestry cluster had fewer N-insertions in productive TCRs than the roughly 670-donor mean. When HLA alleles, especially DR and DQ, strongly co-occurred, attributing TCR associations to individual alleles was difficult.

The chain uses TRBV7-9 and TRBJ1-1, with no confidently assigned D gene. The source is a woman in her 70s in good health and CMV-seropositive. Sequencing was done on a sample of PBMCs. The sequenced DNA is TGTGCCAGCAGCCCCGCCCGCCCAGATACTGAAGCTTTCTTT. Translated, it reads CASSPARPDTEAFF.